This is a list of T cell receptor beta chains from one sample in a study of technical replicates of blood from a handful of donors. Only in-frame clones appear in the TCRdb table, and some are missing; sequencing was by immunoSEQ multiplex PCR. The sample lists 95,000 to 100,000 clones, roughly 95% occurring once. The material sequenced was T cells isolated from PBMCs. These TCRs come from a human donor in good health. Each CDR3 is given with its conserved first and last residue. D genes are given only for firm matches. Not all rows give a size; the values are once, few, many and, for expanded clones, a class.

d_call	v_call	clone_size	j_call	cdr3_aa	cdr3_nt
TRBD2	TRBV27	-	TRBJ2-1	CASSYNLGGREGRNEQFF	TGTGCCAGCAGCTATAATCTTGGGGGGCGGGAGGGCCGAAATGAGCAGTTCTTC
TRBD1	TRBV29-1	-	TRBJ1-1	CSVEGQGAPTEAFF	TGCAGCGTTGAAGGACAGGGGGCGCCCACTGAAGCTTTCTTT
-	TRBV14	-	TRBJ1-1	CASSRQPNTEAFF	TGTGCCAGCAGCCGACAGCCGAACACTGAAGCTTTCTTT
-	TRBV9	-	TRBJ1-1	CASSVEPGNTEAFF	TGTGCCAGCAGCGTAGAGCCTGGGAACACTGAAGCTTTCTTT
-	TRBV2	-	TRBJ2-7	CASSTGTGDEQYF	TGTGCCAGCAGTACCGGGACTGGGGACGAGCAGTACTTC
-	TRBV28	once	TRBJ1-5	CASSWVRGDQPQHF	TGTGCCAGCAGTTGGGTCAGGGGCGATCAGCCCCAGCATTTT
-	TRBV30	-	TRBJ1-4	CAWGDFPRKKLFF	TGTGCCTGGGGGGACTTTCCTCGGAAAAAACTGTTTTTT
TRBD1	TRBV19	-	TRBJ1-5	CASSGPGTGNQPQHF	TGTGCCAGTAGCGGTCCCGGGACAGGGAATCAGCCCCAGCATTTT
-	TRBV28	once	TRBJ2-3	CASSLNLLATDTQYF	TGTGCCAGCAGTTTAAACCTGCTAGCTACAGATACGCAGTATTTT
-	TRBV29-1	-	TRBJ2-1	CSVEALGSGYNEQFF	TGCAGCGTTGAGGCCCTCGGGAGTGGATACAATGAGCAGTTCTTC
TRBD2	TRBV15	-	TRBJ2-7	CATSRGLAGVAYEQYF	TGTGCCACCAGCAGAGGATTAGCGGGGGTCGCCTACGAGCAGTACTTC
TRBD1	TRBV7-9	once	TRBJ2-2	CASSPNMLTGAETGELFF	TGTGCCAGCAGCCCCAACATGCTGACAGGGGCCGAGACCGGGGAGCTGTTTTTT
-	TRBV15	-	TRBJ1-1	CATSEGRPVGAEAFF	TGTGCCACCAGCGAAGGACGACCTGTCGGGGCTGAAGCTTTCTTT
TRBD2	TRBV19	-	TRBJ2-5	CASSRAGGSETQYF	TGTGCCAGCAGTAGAGCGGGGGGATCGGAGACCCAGTACTTC
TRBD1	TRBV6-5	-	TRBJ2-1	CAIKWGQGEFF	TGTGCCATCAAATGGGGACAGGGGGAGTTCTTC
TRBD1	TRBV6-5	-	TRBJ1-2	CASSPPGQRMGYTF	TGTGCCAGCAGCCCCCCGGGACAGAGGATGGGCTACACCTTC
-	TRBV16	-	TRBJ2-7	CASRQQGHEQYF	TGTGCCAGCAGACAACAGGGCCACGAGCAGTACTTC
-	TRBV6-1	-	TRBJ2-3	CASSESYGSVDTQYF	TGTGCCAGCAGTGAATCTTACGGGTCCGTAGATACGCAGTATTTT
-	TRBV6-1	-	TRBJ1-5	CASGAEGYWPQHF	TGTGCCAGCGGAGCAGAGGGCTATTGGCCCCAGCATTTT
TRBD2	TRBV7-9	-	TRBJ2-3	CASSRQRGGTDTQYF	TGTGCCAGCAGCCGCCAGCGGGGGGGCACAGATACGCAGTATTTT
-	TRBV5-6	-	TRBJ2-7	CASSLVGAGGSYEQYF	TGTGCCAGCAGCTTGGTCGGGGCAGGGGGGTCCTACGAGCAGTACTTC
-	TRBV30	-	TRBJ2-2	CAWGDQGSGELFF	TGTGCCTGGGGAGACCAGGGATCCGGGGAGCTGTTTTTT
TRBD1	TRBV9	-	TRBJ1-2	CASSVSNRGISAGYTF	TGTGCCAGCAGCGTATCTAACAGGGGCATTTCGGCTGGCTACACCTTC
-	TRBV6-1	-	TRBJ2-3	CASSEFPGNTDTQYF	TGTGCCAGCAGTGAATTCCCGGGAAACACAGATACGCAGTATTTT
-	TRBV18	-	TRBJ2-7	CASSKLDSVGGEQYF	TGTGCCAGCTCAAAACTAGACTCGGTTGGCGGCGAGCAGTACTTC
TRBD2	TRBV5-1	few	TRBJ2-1	CASRLAGNNEQFF	TGCGCCAGCAGACTAGCGGGGAACAATGAGCAGTTCTTC
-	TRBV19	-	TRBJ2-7	CASSIDDTMYYEQYF	TGTGCCAGTAGTATAGATGACACCATGTACTACGAGCAGTACTTC
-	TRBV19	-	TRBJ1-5	CASSGRTGYVGNQPQHF	TGTGCCAGTAGTGGGAGAACAGGGTATGTGGGGAATCAGCCCCAGCATTTT
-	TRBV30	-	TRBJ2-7	CAWSVSPSRGYEQYF	TGTGCCTGGAGTGTAAGCCCGTCGCGGGGCTACGAGCAGTACTTC
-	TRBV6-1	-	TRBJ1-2	CASSGQETALYGYTF	TGTGCCAGCAGTGGACAGGAGACAGCGCTCTATGGCTACACCTTC
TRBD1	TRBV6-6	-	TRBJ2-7	CASTQGQGDEQYF	TGTGCCAGCACCCAGGGACAGGGGGACGAGCAGTACTTC
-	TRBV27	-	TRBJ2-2	CASSPGLWGELFF	TGTGCCAGCAGTCCAGGGCTTTGGGGGGAGCTGTTTTTT
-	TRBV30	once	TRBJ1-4	CAWTGAANEKLFF	TGTGCCTGGACAGGGGCAGCTAATGAAAAACTGTTTTTT
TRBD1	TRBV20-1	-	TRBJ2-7	CSGQGDYEQYF	TGCAGTGGGCAGGGGGATTACGAGCAGTACTTC
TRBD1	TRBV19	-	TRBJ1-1	CASSTGGGTEAFF	TGTGCCAGTAGTACAGGGGGAGGTACTGAAGCTTTCTTT
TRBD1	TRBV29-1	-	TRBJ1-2	CSVELGQGFGYTF	TGCAGCGTTGAACTAGGACAGGGGTTTGGCTACACCTTC
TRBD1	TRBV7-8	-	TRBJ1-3	CASSSNPGQTGNTIYF	TGTGCCAGCAGCTCTAACCCGGGACAGACTGGAAACACCATATATTTT
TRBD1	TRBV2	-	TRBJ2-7	CASSGQGYEQYF	TGTGCCAGCAGTGGACAGGGCTACGAGCAGTACTTC
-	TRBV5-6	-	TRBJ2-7	CASSFVEREQYF	TGTGCCAGCAGCTTTGTGGAGCGGGAGCAGTACTTC
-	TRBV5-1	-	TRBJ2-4	CASSLDQSNIQYF	TGCGCCAGCAGCTTGGATCAGTCCAACATTCAGTACTTC
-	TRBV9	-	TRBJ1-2	CASGRIERGSYGYTF	TGTGCCAGCGGCAGAATCGAAAGAGGGTCCTATGGCTACACCTTC
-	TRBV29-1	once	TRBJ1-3	CSTIGGRSGNTIYF	TGCAGCACAATAGGGGGACGCTCCGGAAACACCATATATTTT
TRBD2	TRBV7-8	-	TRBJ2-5	CASSQRPPTSVGETQYF	TGTGCCAGCAGCCAACGCCCCCCTACTAGCGTCGGAGAGACCCAGTACTTC
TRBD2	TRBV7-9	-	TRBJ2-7	CASSGLVPYEQYF	TGTGCCAGCAGTGGACTAGTTCCCTACGAGCAGTACTTC
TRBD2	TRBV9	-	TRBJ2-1	CASSLSGGVNEQFF	TGTGCCAGCAGCTTGAGCGGGGGGGTGAATGAGCAGTTCTTC
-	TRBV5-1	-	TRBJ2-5	CASSFGEFETQYF	TGCGCCAGCAGCTTTGGGGAGTTCGAGACCCAGTACTTC
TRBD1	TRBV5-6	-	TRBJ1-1	CASSLLGTGSAEAFF	TGTGCCAGCAGCTTACTGGGGACAGGGTCCGCCGAAGCTTTCTTT
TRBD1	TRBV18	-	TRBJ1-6	CASSPQTRGTVLPDSPLHF	TGTGCCAGCTCACCGCAGACACGGGGGACAGTTCTACCCGATTCACCCCTCCACTTT
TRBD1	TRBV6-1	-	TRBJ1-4	CASSEAPLMDRTATNEKLFF	TGTGCCAGCAGTGAAGCCCCCCTTATGGACAGGACTGCAACTAATGAAAAACTGTTTTTT
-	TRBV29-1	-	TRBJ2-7	CSVESSISYEQYF	TGCAGCGTTGAAAGCTCAATCTCCTACGAGCAGTACTTC
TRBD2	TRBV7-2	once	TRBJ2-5	CASSFRLAGGGTQYF	TGTGCCAGCAGCTTTCGACTAGCGGGAGGGGGGACCCAGTACTTC
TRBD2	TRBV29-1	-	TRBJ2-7	CSVHSGSFEQYF	TGCAGCGTTCATAGCGGGAGTTTCGAGCAGTACTTC
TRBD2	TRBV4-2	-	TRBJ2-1	CASSQARLRTSGVSSYNEQFF	TGTGCCAGCAGCCAAGCTCGACTCCGGACTAGCGGGGTTAGCTCCTACAATGAGCAGTTCTTC
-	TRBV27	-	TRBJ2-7	CASSLFQGYEQYF	TGTGCCAGCAGTTTATTTCAGGGGTACGAGCAGTACTTC
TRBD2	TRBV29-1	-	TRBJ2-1	CSTTGTSGSFPSYNEQFF	TGCAGCACCACCGGGACTAGCGGGAGTTTTCCCTCCTACAATGAGCAGTTCTTC
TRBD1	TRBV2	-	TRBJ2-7	CASSDADRLSYEQYF	TGTGCCAGCAGTGATGCGGACAGGCTATCCTACGAGCAGTACTTC
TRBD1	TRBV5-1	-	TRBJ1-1	CASSADREWPFF	TGCGCCAGCAGCGCGGACAGGGAATGGCCTTTCTTT
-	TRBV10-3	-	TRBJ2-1	CAISEAPDAEQFF	TGTGCCATCAGTGAGGCACCAGATGCTGAGCAGTTCTTC
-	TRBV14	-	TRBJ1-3	CASSPVAGNTIYF	TGTGCCAGCAGCCCGGTAGCTGGAAACACCATATATTTT